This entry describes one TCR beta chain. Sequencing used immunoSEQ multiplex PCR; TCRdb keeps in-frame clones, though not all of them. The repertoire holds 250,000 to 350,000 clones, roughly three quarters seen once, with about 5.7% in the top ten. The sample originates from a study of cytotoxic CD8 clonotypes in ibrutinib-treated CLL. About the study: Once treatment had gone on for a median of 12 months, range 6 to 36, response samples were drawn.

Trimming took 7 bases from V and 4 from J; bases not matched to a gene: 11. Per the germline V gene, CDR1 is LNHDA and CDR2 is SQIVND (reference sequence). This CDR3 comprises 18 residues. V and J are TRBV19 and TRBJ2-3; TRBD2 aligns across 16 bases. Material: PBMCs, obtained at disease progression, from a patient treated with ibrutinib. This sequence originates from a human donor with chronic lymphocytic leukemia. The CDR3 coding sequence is TGTGCCAGTACCATGGGACTAGCGGGGGGGCTGTATCCAGATACGCAGTATTTT. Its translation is CASTMGLAGGLYPDTQYF. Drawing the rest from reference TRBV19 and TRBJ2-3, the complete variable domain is DGGITQSPKYLFRKEGQNVTLSCEQNLNHDAMYWYRQDPGQGLRLIYYSQIVNDFQKGDIAEGYSVSREKKESFPLTVTSAQKNPTAFYLCASTMGLAGGLYPDTQYFGPGTRLTVL.